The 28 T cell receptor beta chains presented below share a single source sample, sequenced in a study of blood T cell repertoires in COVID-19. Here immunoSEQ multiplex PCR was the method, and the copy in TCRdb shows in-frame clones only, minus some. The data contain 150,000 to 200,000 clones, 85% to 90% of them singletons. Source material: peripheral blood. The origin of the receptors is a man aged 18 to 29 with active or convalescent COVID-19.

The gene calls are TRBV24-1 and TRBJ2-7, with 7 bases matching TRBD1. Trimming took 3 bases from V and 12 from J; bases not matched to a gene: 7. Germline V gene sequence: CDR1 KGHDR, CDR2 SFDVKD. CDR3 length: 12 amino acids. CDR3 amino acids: CATSDLTGRGYF. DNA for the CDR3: TGTGCCACCAGTGATCTGACAGGGAGAGGGTACTTC.

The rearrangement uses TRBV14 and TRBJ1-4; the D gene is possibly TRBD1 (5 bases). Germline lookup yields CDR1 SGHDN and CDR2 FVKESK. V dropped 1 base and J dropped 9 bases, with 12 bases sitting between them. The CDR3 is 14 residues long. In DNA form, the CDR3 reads TGTGCCAGCAGCCAAGGGAGGGGTGGAAAAAAACTGTTTTTT. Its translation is CASSQGRGGKKLFF.

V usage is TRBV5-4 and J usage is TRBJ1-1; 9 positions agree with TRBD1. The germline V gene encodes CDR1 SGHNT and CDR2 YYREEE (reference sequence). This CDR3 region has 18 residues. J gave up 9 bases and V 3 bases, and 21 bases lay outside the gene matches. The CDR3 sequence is CASSSLSTDRGSSTKAFF. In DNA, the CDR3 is TGTGCCAGCAGCTCCCTAAGTACGGACAGGGGATCGTCCACAAAAGCTTTCTTT.

The CDR3 region is CASSFSGSHFF. CDR3 sequence (DNA): TGTGCCAGCAGTTTTTCCGGGAGCCATTTCTTC. The chain uses TRBV28 and TRBJ2-1; possible D gene TRBD2, 6 bases. CDR3 length equals 11 residues. V lost 3 bases and J 16 bases, leaving 13 bases between the germline ends. Germline lookup yields CDR1 MDHEN and CDR2 SYDVKM.

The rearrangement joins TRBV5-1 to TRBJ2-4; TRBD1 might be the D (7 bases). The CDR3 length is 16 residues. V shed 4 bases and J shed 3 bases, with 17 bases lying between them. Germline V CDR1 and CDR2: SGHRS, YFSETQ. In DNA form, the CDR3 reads TGCGCCAGCAGCGGCGGGACAGCAGGAGACAAAAACATTCAGTACTTC. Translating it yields CASSGGTAGDKNIQYF.

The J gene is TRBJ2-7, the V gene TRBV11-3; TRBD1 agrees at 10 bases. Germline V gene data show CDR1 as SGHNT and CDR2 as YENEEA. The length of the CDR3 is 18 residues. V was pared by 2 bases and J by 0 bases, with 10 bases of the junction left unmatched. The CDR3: CASSLLPGQGKISYEQYF. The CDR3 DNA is TGTGCCAGCAGCTTATTGCCGGGACAGGGGAAGATCTCCTACGAGCAGTACTTC.

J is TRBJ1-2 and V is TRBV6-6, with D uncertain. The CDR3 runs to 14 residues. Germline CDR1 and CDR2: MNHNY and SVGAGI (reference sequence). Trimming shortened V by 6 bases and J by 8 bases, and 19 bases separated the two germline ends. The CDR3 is CASRPPGPGGGYTF. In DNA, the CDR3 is TGTGCCAGCAGGCCTCCGGGCCCCGGAGGGGGCTACACCTTC.

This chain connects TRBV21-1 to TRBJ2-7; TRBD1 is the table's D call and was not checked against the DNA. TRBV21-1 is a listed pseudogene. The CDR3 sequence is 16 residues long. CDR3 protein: CASSKCGTGRLHEQYV. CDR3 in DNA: TGTGCCAGCAGCAAATGCGGGACAGGACGCCTCCACGAGCAGTACGTC.

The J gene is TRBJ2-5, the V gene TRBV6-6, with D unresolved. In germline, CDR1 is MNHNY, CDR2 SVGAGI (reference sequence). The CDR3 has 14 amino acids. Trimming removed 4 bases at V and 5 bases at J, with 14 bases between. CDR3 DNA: TGTGCCAGCAGTTCCTGGGCCAGAACGGAGACCCAGTACTTC. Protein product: CASSSWARTETQYF.

The CDR3 DNA sequence: TGTGCCAGCAGCAAAGTTAGGCCAGGCCATCAGGGGGGGTTTTTT. Its translation is CASSKVRPGHQGGFF. The V and J genes are TRBV21-1 and TRBJ1-4; the DNA was not compared with TRBD1, the D call given in the table. TRBV21-1 is termed a pseudogene. There are 15 residues in the CDR3.

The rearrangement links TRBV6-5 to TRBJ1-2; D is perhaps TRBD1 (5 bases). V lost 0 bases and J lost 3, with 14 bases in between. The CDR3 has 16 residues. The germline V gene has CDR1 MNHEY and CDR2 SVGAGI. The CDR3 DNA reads TGTGCCAGCAGTTACTCGAGGTTCGGGGGGTACTATGGCTACACCTTC. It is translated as CASSYSRFGGYYGYTF.

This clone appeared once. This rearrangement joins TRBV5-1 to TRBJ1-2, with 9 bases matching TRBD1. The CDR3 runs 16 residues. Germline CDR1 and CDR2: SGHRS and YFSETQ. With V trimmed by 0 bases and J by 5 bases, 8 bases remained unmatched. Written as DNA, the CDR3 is TGCGCCAGCAGCTTGGTATCGGGACAGGGACAGTATGGCTACACCTTC. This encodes CASSLVSGQGQYGYTF.

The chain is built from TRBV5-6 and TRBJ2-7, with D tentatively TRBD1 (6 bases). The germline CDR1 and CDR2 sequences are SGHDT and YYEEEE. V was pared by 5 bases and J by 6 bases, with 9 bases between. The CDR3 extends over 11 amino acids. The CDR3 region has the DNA TGTGCCAGCAGAGGGGGTAGCGAGCAGTACGTC. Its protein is CASRGGSEQYV.

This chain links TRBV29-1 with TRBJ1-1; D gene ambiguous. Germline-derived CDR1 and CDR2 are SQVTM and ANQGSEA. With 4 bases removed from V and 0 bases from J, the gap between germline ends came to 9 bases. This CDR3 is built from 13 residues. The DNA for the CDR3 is TGCAGCGTTGCAGGCAGGTTGAACACTGAAGCTTTCTTT. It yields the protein CSVAGRLNTEAFF.

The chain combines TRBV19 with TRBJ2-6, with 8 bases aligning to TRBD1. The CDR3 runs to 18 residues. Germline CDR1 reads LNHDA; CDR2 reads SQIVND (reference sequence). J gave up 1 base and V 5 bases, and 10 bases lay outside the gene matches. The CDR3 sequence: CASSSPTGADSGANVLTF. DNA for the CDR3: TGTGCCAGTAGTTCCCCGACAGGGGCTGATTCTGGGGCCAACGTCCTGACTTTC. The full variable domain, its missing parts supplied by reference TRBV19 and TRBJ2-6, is DGGITQSPKYLFRKEGQNVTLSCEQNLNHDAMYWYRQDPGQGLRLIYYSQIVNDFQKGDIAEGYSVSREKKESFPLTVTSAQKNPTAFYLCASSSPTGADSGANVLTFGAGSRLTVL.

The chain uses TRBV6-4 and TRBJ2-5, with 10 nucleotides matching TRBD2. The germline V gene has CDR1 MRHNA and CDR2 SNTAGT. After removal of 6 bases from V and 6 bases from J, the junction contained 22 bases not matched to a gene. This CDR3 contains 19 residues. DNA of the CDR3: TGTGCCAGCAGCCAACTTCGGGCTAGCGGGGGCTCCTGTGGGAAGACCCAGTACTTC. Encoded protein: CASSQLRASGGSCGKTQYF.

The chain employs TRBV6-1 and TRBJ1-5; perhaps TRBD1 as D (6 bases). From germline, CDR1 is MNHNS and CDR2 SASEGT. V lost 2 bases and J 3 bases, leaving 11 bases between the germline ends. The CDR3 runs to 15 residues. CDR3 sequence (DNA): TGTGCCAGCAGTGAATACGGGACACTCAATCAGCCCCAGCATTTT. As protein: CASSEYGTLNQPQHF.

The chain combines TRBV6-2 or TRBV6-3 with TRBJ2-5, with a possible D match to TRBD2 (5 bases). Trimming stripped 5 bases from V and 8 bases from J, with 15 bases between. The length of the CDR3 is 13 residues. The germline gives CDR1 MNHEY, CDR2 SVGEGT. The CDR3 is CASSRTAIVTQYF. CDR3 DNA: TGTGCCAGCAGTAGGACTGCCATCGTCACCCAGTACTTC.

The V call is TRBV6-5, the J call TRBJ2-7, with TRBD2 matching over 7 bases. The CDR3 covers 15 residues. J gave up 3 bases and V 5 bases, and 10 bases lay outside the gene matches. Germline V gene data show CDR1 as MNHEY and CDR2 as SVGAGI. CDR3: CASSNAGVLVYEQYF. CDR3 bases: TGTGCCAGCAGTAACGCGGGAGTCCTGGTCTACGAGCAGTACTTC.

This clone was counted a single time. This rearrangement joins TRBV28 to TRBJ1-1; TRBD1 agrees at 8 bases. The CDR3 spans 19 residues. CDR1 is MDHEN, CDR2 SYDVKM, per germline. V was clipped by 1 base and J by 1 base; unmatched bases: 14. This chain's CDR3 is CASSLYLKPSGGANTEAFF. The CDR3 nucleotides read TGTGCCAGCAGTTTATACCTCAAACCATCAGGGGGCGCGAACACTGAAGCTTTCTTT.

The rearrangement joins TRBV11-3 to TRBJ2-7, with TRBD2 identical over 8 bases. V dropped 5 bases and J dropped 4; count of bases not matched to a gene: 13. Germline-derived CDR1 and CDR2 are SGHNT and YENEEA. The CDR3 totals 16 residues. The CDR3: CASSPRRAGGGYEQYF. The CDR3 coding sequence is TGTGCCAGCAGCCCACGGCGGGCGGGAGGCGGGTACGAGCAGTACTTC.

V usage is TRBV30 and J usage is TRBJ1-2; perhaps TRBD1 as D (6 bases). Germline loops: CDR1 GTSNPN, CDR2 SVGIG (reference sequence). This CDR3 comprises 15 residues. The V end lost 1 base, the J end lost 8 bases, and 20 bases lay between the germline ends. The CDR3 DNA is TGTGCCTGGAGTGCTGTGAAAGGGGGATCTGGGGGCTACACCTTC. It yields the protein CAWSAVKGGSGGYTF.

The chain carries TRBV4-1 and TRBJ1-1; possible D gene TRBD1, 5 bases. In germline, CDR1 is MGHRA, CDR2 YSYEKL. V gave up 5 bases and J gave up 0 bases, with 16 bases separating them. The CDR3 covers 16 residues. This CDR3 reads CASSWSPDKVNTEAFF. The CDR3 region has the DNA TGCGCCAGCAGCTGGAGTCCGGACAAAGTGAACACTGAAGCTTTCTTT.

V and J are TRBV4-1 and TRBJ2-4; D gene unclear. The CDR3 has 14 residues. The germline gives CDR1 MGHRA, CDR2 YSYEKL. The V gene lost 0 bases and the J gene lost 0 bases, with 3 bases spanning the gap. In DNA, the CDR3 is TGCGCCAGCAGCCAAGACGTAGCCAAAAACATTCAGTACTTC. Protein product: CASSQDVAKNIQYF.

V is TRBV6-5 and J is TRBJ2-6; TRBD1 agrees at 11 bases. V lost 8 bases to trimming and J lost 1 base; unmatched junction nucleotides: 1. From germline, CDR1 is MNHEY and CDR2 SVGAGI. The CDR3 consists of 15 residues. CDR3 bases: TGTGCCAGCGGGACAGGGGGATCTGGGGCCAACGTCCTGACTTTC. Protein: CASGTGGSGANVLTF.

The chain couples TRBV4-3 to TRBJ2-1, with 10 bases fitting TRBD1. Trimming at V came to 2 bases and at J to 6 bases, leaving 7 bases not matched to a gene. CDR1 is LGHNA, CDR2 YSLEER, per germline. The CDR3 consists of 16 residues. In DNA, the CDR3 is TGCGCCAGCAGCCAACCCCCGGACAGGGGGACCAATGAGCAGTTCTTC. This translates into CASSQPPDRGTNEQFF.

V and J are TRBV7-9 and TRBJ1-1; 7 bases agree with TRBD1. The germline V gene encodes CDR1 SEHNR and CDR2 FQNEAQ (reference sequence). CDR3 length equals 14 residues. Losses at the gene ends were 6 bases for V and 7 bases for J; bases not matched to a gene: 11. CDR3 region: CASSETGTDFEAFF. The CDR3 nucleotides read TGTGCCAGCAGTGAAACCGGGACAGACTTTGAAGCTTTCTTT.

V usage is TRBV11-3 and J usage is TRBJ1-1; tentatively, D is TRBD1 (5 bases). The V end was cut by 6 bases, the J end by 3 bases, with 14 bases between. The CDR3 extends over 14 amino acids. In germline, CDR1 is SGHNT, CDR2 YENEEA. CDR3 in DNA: TGTGCCAGCAGTTCCGGGGGTGGGTACACTGAAGCTTTCTTT. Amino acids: CASSSGGGYTEAFF.